Included here is one T cell receptor beta chain sequence, with context. This entry is derived from a study of patients and donors after allogeneic stem cell transplantation. TCRdb used MiXCR to reprocess the RT-PCR reads, holding one entry per CDR3 protein. In the table there are roughly 140,000 distinct CDR3 sequences, approximately 40% of which are singletons. The CDR3 has 15 amino acids. Trimming stripped 2 bases from V and 13 bases from J, with 17 bases between. Looked up from germline, CDR1 is KGHDR and CDR2 is SFDVKD. The chain combines TRBV24-1 with TRBJ1-6; unclear D gene. The TCR was taken from a human donor who was either an allogeneic HSCT recipient or a stem cell or donor lymphocyte infusion donor (not recorded which). It is not recorded whose cells these are; they may come from a transplant donor. Sequencing was done on a sample of blood, either unsorted or a sorted T cell fraction (not recorded which). The CDR3 is CATSDSREGGRPLHF. CDR3 nucleotides: TGTGCCACCAGTGATTCGCGGGAGGGCGGCCGGCCCCTCCACTTT.